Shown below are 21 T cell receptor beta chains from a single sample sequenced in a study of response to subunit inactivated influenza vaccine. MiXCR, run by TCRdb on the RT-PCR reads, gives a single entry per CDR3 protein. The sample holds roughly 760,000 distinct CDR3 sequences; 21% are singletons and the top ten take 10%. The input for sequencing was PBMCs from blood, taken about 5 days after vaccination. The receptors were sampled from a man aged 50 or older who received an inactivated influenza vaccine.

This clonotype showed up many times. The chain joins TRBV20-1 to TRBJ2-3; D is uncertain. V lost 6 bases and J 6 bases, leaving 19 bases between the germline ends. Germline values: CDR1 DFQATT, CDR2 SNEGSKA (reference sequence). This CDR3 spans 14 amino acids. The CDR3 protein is CSAPLDPPFDTQYF. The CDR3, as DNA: TGCAGTGCACCCTTGGATCCCCCTTTTGATACGCAGTATTTT.

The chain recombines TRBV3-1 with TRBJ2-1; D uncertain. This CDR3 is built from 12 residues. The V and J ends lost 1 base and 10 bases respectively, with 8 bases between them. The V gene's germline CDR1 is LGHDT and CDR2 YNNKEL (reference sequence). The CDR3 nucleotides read TGTGCCAGCAGCCAAGGCCATGGCGAGCAGTTCTTC. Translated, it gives CASSQGHGEQFF.

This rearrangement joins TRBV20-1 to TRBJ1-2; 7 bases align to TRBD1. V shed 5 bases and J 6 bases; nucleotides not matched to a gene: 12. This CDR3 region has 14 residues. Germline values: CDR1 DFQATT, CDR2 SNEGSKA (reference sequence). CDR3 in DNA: TGCAGTGCTCCCCCTGGGACAGCATCCAATGGCTACACCTTC. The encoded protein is CSAPPGTASNGYTF.

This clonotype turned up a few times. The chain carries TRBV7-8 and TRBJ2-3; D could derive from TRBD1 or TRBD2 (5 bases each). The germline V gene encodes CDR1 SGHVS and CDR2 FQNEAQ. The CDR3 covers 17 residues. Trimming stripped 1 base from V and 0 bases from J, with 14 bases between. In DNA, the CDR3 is TGTGCCAGCAGCTTAGGATGGGGGAACCCTAGCACAGATACGCAGTATTTT. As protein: CASSLGWGNPSTDTQYF. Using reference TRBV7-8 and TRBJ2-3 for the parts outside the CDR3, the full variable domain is GAGVSQSPRYKVAKRGQDVALRCDPISGHVSLFWYQQALGQGPEFLTYFQNEAQLDKSGLPSDRFFAERPEGSVSTLKIQRTQQEDSAVYLCASSLGWGNPSTDTQYFGPGTRLTVL.

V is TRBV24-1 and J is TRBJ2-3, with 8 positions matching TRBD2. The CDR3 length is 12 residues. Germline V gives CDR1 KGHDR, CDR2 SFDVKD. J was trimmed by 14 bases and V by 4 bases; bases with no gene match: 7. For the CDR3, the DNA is TGTGCCACCAGTGACTTAGCGGGGCCCGGGTATTTT. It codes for CATSDLAGPGYF.

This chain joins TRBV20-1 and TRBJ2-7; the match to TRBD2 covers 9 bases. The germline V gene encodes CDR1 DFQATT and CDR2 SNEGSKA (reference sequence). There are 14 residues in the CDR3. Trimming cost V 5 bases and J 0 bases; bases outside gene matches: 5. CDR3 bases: TGCAGTGCTTTCCGAGCGGGAGGCTCCTACGAGCAGTACTTC. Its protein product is CSAFRAGGSYEQYF.

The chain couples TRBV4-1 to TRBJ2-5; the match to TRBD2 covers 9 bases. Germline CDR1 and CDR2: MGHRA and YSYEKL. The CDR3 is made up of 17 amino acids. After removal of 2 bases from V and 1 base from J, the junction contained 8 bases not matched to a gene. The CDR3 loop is CASSQRASGAFQETQYF. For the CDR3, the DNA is TGCGCCAGCAGCCAAAGAGCTAGCGGGGCATTCCAAGAGACCCAGTACTTC.

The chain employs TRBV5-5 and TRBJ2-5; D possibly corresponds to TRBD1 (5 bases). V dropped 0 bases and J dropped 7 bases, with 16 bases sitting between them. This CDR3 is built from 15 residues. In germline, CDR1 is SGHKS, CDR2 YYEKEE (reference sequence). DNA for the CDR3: TGTGCCAGCAGCTTGGGTGGGCCAGGGCCAAGGACCCAGTACTTC. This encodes CASSLGGPGPRTQYF.

This CDR3 reads CASSHNPLGGTEAFF. The CDR3 bases are TGCGCCAGCAGCCACAACCCCCTCGGGGGCACTGAAGCTTTCTTT. The chain carries TRBV5-1 and TRBJ1-1, with TRBD1 as a possible D gene (5 bases). The CDR3 is 15 amino acids. Trimming took 4 bases from V and 4 from J, leaving 17 bases between them. Germline V gene lookup returns CDR1 SGHRS and CDR2 YFSETQ.

CDR3 loop: CASSDRETYEQYF. CDR3 sequence (DNA): TGTGCCAGCAGCGACAGGGAAACCTACGAGCAGTACTTC. This chain links TRBV12-3 or TRBV12-4 with TRBJ2-7, with 7 bases aligning to TRBD1. With 6 bases clipped from V and 2 bases from J, the junction kept 4 bases outside the gene matches. The CDR3 is 13 residues long.

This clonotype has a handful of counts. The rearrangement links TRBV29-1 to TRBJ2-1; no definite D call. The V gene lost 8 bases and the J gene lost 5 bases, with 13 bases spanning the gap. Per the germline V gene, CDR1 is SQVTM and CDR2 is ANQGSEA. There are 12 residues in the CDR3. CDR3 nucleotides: TGCAGCATGTTCGGTTTTCACAATGAGCAGTTCTTC. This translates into CSMFGFHNEQFF.

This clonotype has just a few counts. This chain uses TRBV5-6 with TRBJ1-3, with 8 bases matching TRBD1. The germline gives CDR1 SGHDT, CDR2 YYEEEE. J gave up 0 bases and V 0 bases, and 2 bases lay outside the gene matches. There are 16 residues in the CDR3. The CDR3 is CASSLVGQVSGNTIYF. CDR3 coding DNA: TGTGCCAGCAGCTTGGTGGGACAGGTCTCTGGAAACACCATATATTTT.

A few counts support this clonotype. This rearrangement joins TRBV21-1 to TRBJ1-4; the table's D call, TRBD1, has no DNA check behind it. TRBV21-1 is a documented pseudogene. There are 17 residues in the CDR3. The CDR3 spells CASSKEGQGATNEKLFF. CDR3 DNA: TGTGCCAGCAGCAAAGAGGGACAGGGTGCAACTAATGAAAAACTGTTTTTT.

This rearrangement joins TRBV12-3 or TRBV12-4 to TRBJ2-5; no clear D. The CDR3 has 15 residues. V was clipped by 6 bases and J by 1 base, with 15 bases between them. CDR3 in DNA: TGTGCCAGCAGCTCCGGTGGGCAAAGCCAAGAGACCCAGTACTTC. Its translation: CASSSGGQSQETQYF.

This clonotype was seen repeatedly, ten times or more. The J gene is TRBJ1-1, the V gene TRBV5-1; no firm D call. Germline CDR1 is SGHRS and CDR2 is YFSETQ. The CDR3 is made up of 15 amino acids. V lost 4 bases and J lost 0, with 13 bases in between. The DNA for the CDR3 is TGCGCCAGCAGCACCCTACCTACTCTGAACACTGAAGCTTTCTTT. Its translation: CASSTLPTLNTEAFF.

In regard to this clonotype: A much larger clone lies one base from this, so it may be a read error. The CDR3 sequence is CASSFTGGRADTQYF. DNA of the CDR3: TGTGCCAGCAGTTTTACAGGGGGGCGCGCAGATACGCAGTATTTT. The chain uses TRBV12-3 or TRBV12-4 and TRBJ2-3, with 8 bases that match TRBD1. V trimming: 3 bases; J trimming: 4 bases; junction bases outside the gene matches: 6. This CDR3 has 15 residues.

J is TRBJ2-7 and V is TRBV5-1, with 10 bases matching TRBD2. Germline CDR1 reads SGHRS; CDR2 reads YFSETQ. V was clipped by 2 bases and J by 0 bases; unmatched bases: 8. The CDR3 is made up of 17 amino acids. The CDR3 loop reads CASSLAGLARSSYEQYF. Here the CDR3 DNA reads TGCGCCAGCAGCTTAGCGGGACTAGCGAGGAGCTCCTACGAGCAGTACTTC.

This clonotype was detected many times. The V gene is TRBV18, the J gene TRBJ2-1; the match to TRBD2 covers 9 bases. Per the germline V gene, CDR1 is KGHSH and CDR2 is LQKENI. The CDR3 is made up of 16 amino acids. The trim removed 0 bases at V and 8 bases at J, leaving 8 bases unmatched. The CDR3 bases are TGTGCCAGCTCACCACCCCTAGCGGGAATTGAGGATGAGCAGTTCTTC. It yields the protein CASSPPLAGIEDEQFF.

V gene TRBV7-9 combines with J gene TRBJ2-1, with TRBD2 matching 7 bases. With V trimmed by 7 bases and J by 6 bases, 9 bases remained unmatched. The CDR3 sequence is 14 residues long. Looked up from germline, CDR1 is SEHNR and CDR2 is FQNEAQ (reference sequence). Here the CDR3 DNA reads TGTGCCAGCACCATCACTAGCGTCCGCAATGAGCAGTTCTTC. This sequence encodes CASTITSVRNEQFF.

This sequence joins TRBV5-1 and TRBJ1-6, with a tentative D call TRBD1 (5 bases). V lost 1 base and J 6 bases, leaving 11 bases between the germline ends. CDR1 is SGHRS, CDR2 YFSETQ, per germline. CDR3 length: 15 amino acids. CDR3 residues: CASSLTQGANSPLHF. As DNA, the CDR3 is TGCGCCAGCAGCTTGACTCAGGGAGCTAATTCACCCCTCCACTTT.

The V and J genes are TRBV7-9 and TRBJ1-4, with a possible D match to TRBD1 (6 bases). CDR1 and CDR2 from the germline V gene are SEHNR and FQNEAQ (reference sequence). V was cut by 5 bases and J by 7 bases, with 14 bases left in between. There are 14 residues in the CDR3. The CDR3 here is CASSVGGFSEKLFF. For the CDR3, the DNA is TGTGCCAGCAGCGTCGGGGGCTTCAGTGAAAAACTGTTTTTT.